One sample yielded the 15 T cell receptor beta chains listed below, sequenced in a study of OX40 agonist ivuxolimab in advanced cancers. Clones were sequenced by immunoSEQ multiplex PCR, and TCRdb holds only the in-frame ones, with some missing. In the table there are about 79,000 clones, around 85% of which are singletons. The material was CD4+ or CD8+ T cells sorted from blood, obtained in a trial of the OX40 agonist ivuxolimab. These receptors all stem from an adult with an advanced solid tumor such as melanoma, head and neck, liver or kidney cancer.

The V and J genes are TRBV1 and TRBJ2-1; the DNA was not used to check the table's D call, TRBD2. TRBV1 is designated a pseudogene. This CDR3 spans 13 amino acids. The CDR3 region has the DNA TGCACCTTTAGCGGGGACTCCTACAATGAGCAGTTCTTC. This gives the protein CTFSGDSYNEQFF.

This chain joins TRBV5-1 and TRBJ2-5; no clear D. The CDR3 sequence is 15 residues long. Germline V CDR1 and CDR2: SGHRS, YFSETQ. Trimming left V 4 bases short and J 2 bases short, with 15 bases between. Here the CDR3 DNA reads TGCGCCAGCAGCCCCCTTTATGCGTTACAAGAGACCCAGTACTTC. Translation gives CASSPLYALQETQYF.

The rearrangement joins TRBV27 to TRBJ2-1; D not certain. V shed 1 base and J shed 5 bases, with 6 bases lying between them. Germline values: CDR1 MNHEY, CDR2 SMNVEV (reference sequence). The CDR3 spans 13 residues. The CDR3 bases are TGTGCCAGCAGTTTATACGTAAACAATGAGCAGTTCTTC. As protein: CASSLYVNNEQFF.

The CDR3 here is CAWSLGNSGANVLTF. The CDR3 DNA reads TGTGCCTGGAGTTTGGGGAACTCTGGGGCCAACGTCCTGACTTTC. The chain uses TRBV30 and TRBJ2-6, with unresolved D. V lost 2 bases and J lost 0, with 8 bases in between. In germline, CDR1 is GTSNPN, CDR2 SVGIG (reference sequence). There are 15 residues in the CDR3. The complete variable domain, with remaining parts taken from reference TRBV30 and TRBJ2-6, reads SQTIHQWPATLVQPVGSPLSLECTVEGTSNPNLYWYRQAAGRGLQLLFYSVGIGQISSEVPQNLSASRPQDRQFILSSKKLLLSDSGFYLCAWSLGNSGANVLTFGAGSRLTVL.

V and J are TRBV7-6 and TRBJ2-3; D is perhaps TRBD2 (6 bases). CDR1 is SGHVS and CDR2 is FNYEAQ in the germline V gene. Between the trimmed V and J ends, which lost 5 bases and 2 bases, there was a span of 14 bases. This CDR3 is built from 15 residues. The DNA for the CDR3 is TGTGCCAGCAGCCGGGCCTTAGCGGCCACAGATACGCAGTATTTT. This encodes CASSRALAATDTQYF.

Only a few counts were recorded for this clone. The chain links TRBV19 to TRBJ2-7; weak D call: TRBD1 (7 bases). This CDR3 has 14 amino acids. V shed 5 bases and J shed 4 bases, with 15 bases lying between them. Germline CDR1 reads LNHDA; CDR2 reads SQIVND (reference sequence). This CDR3 is CASSAGQRAYEQYF. Here the CDR3 DNA reads TGTGCCAGTAGTGCGGGACAGCGCGCTTACGAGCAGTACTTC.

The rearrangement links TRBV7-9 to TRBJ2-2; 8 nucleotides agree with TRBD1. Unmatched junction bases numbered 1, after V lost 1 base and J lost 6 bases. Germline V gene data show CDR1 as SEHNR and CDR2 as FQNEAQ (reference sequence). This CDR3 has 14 residues. The CDR3 bases are TGTGCCAGCAGCTTAGGGACAGGGCCCGGGGAGCTGTTTTTT. As protein: CASSLGTGPGELFF.

The rearrangement joins TRBV6-4 to TRBJ1-5; a weak D match, TRBD1 (6 bases). The V end was cut by 3 bases, the J end by 0 bases, with 18 bases between. The CDR3 is made up of 18 amino acids. Germline V CDR1 and CDR2: MRHNA, SNTAGT. In DNA, the CDR3 is TGTGCCAGCAGTGAATGTTGGGGGCGATGGGGTAGCAATCAGCCCCAGCATTTT. This encodes CASSECWGRWGSNQPQHF.

The genes are TRBV19 and TRBJ1-4; no firm D call. V dropped 3 bases and J dropped 3 bases, with 8 bases sitting between them. This CDR3 contains 14 residues. The V gene's germline CDR1 is LNHDA and CDR2 SQIVND (reference sequence). The CDR3 region is CASSISSANEKLFF. DNA of the CDR3: TGTGCCAGTAGTATCTCCAGCGCTAATGAAAAACTGTTTTTT.

V and J are TRBV19 and TRBJ2-3; no reliable D call. Trimming shortened V by 4 bases and J by 4 bases, and 12 bases separated the two germline ends. Germline assignment: CDR1 LNHDA and CDR2 SQIVND (reference sequence). The CDR3 runs to 14 residues. DNA for the CDR3: TGTGCCAGTAGTACCTCGCAGTCTTCAGATACGCAGTATTTT. This codes for CASSTSQSSDTQYF. The full variable domain, its missing parts supplied by reference TRBV19 and TRBJ2-3, is DGGITQSPKYLFRKEGQNVTLSCEQNLNHDAMYWYRQDPGQGLRLIYYSQIVNDFQKGDIAEGYSVSREKKESFPLTVTSAQKNPTAFYLCASSTSQSSDTQYFGPGTRLTVL.

The chain links TRBV9 to TRBJ2-1; 8 bases align to TRBD2. The germline V gene has CDR1 SGDLS and CDR2 YYNGEE. CDR3 size: 15 residues. With V trimmed by 0 bases and J by 4 bases, 3 bases remained unmatched. The CDR3 DNA is TGTGCCAGCAGCGTAGGTAGCGGGATGTACAATGAGCAGTTCTTC. Residues: CASSVGSGMYNEQFF.

The chain has TRBV28 and TRBJ2-7, with D perhaps matching TRBD2 (5 bases). The germline V and J ends were trimmed by 3 bases and 0 bases, with 9 bases remaining between them. The CDR3 length is 14 residues. Germline CDR1 reads MDHEN; CDR2 reads SYDVKM. CDR3 residues: CASSFSGISYEQYF. The DNA of the CDR3 is TGTGCCAGCAGTTTTTCCGGGATCTCCTACGAGCAGTACTTC.

The chain has TRBV7-9 and TRBJ2-1; possibly TRBD2 for D (6 bases). V was cut by 2 bases and J by 4 bases, with 21 bases left in between. This CDR3 has 18 residues. Germline values: CDR1 SEHNR, CDR2 FQNEAQ (reference sequence). The CDR3 reads CASSLSVPPGTFYNEQFF. CDR3 DNA sequence: TGTGCCAGCAGCTTATCAGTACCTCCTGGGACTTTTTACAATGAGCAGTTCTTC.

CDR3 nucleotides: TGCGCCAGCAGCCACAATACAGGGGTTTGGACCTATAATTCACCCCTCCACTTT. Its protein is CASSHNTGVWTYNSPLHF. The gene calls are TRBV4-3 and TRBJ1-6, with 7 bases matching TRBD1. The CDR3 loop spans 18 amino acids. J was trimmed by 2 bases and V by 3 bases; bases with no gene match: 10. The V gene's germline CDR1 is LGHNA and CDR2 YSLEER.

The chain couples TRBV28 to TRBJ1-2, with D maybe TRBD1 (6 bases). This CDR3 spans 17 amino acids. With 1 base removed from V and 1 base from J, the gap between germline ends came to 16 bases. Germline values: CDR1 MDHEN, CDR2 SYDVKM. The CDR3 sequence: CASSLYSGQELNYGYTF. DNA of the CDR3: TGTGCCAGCAGTTTATACTCGGGACAAGAACTTAACTATGGCTACACCTTC.